The 20 T cell receptor beta chains presented below share a single source sample, sequenced in a study of shared clonotypes between healthy human individuals. This table comes from immunoSEQ multiplex PCR, and its TCRdb copy is limited to in-frame clones, with some not included. This table holds over a million clones, under 80% found once. The sequenced sample consisted of memory CD4+ T cells sorted from blood. The sample's subset: CD45RA-negative fraction. All receptors come from a man aged 18 to 30 in good health.

The chain recombines TRBV7-6 with TRBJ2-7; D perhaps matches TRBD2 (5 bases). V dropped 6 bases and J dropped 0 bases, with 9 bases sitting between them. This CDR3 contains 13 residues. The V gene's germline CDR1 is SGHVS and CDR2 FNYEAQ. The CDR3 sequence is CASRLGSSYEQYF. The CDR3 region has the DNA TGTGCCAGCAGACTGGGGAGCTCCTACGAGCAGTACTTC.

DNA of the CDR3: TGCGCCAGCAGACCTTATCAGGGTTATAATGAAAAACTGTTTTTT. It encodes CASRPYQGYNEKLFF. The chain combines TRBV4-1 with TRBJ1-4; D may be TRBD1 (5 bases). CDR1 and CDR2 from the germline V gene are MGHRA and YSYEKL. The germline V and J ends were trimmed by 6 bases and 4 bases, with 15 bases remaining between them. This CDR3 comprises 15 residues.

The V and J genes are TRBV7-3 and TRBJ2-5; 10 positions match TRBD2. After removal of 5 bases from V and 1 base from J, the junction contained 4 bases not matched to a gene. Germline CDR1 and CDR2: SGHTA and FQGTGA. This CDR3 spans 15 amino acids. The CDR3 nucleotides read TGTGCCAGCAGCCCCCAGCGGGGGGGCCAAGAGACCCAGTACTTC. Amino acid sequence: CASSPQRGGQETQYF.

The chain couples TRBV7-3 to TRBJ2-1; 9 nucleotides match TRBD1. CDR3 length equals 12 residues. V gave up 8 bases and J gave up 10 bases; unmatched junction bases: 6. Germline assignment: CDR1 SGHTA and CDR2 FQGTGA. CDR3 sequence: CASGTGLGEQFF. The CDR3 nucleotides are TGTGCCAGCGGGACAGGGCTAGGGGAGCAGTTCTTC.

The chain combines TRBV11-2 with TRBJ2-7, with D unclear. Germline V gene data show CDR1 as SGHAT and CDR2 as FQNNGV. The CDR3 spans 14 residues. Trimming took off 0 bases at V and 1 base at J, with 7 bases between the two ends. CDR3 protein: CASSLDHWSYEQYF. The CDR3 nucleotides are TGTGCCAGCAGCTTAGATCACTGGTCCTACGAGCAGTACTTC. Full variable domain (remainder filled in from reference TRBV11-2 and TRBJ2-7): EAGVAQSPRYKIIEKRQSVAFWCNPISGHATLYWYQQILGQGPKLLIQFQNNGVVDDSQLPKDRFSAERLKGVDSTLKIQPAKLEDSAVYLCASSLDHWSYEQYFGPGTRLTVT.

The V gene is TRBV6-5, the J gene TRBJ2-7; 9 positions match TRBD2. Germline CDR1 reads MNHEY; CDR2 reads SVGAGI. This CDR3 region has 15 residues. V shed 0 bases, J shed 4 bases, and the junction held 4 bases outside the gene matches. In nucleotides, the CDR3 is TGTGCCAGCAGTTACTCGCTTAGCGGGAGTTACGAGCAGTACTTC. It codes for CASSYSLSGSYEQYF.

The genes are TRBV5-4 and TRBJ2-3; possibly TRBD2 for D (7 bases). V was cut by 5 bases and J by 1 base, with 14 bases left in between. Germline V gene lookup returns CDR1 SGHNT and CDR2 YYREEE (reference sequence). CDR3 length equals 15 residues. The CDR3 sequence is CASRKEGGRTDTQYF. For the CDR3, the DNA is TGTGCCAGCAGAAAGGAGGGGGGGCGCACAGATACGCAGTATTTT.

Points on this clone: This CDR3 is also generated by other DNA sequences in the sample. The rearrangement joins TRBV5-1 to TRBJ1-1; possibly TRBD1 for D (5 bases). This CDR3 contains 15 residues. V was shortened by 0 bases and J by 0 bases, with 9 bases between the two germline ends. CDR1 is SGHRS, CDR2 YFSETQ, per germline. The CDR3 DNA follows: TGCGCCAGCAGCTTGGCGGACACATTGAACACTGAAGCTTTCTTT. It encodes CASSLADTLNTEAFF.

This clone appeared once. The chain links TRBV28 to TRBJ2-7; D gene ambiguous. The CDR3 runs to 13 residues. Per germline, CDR1 MDHEN and CDR2 SYDVKM. Trimming cost V 10 bases and J 0 bases, with 13 bases left between them. Written as DNA, the CDR3 is TGTGCCATTTTAGCAGGTAGCTCCTACGAGCAGTACTTC. Translating it yields CAILAGSSYEQYF.

The chain joins TRBV28 to TRBJ2-7, with TRBD1 matching 7 bases. The CDR3 length is 13 residues. V was clipped by 8 bases and J by 2 bases; unmatched bases: 6. Germline values: CDR1 MDHEN, CDR2 SYDVKM. The CDR3 protein is CASATGTTYEQYF. The DNA of the CDR3 is TGTGCCAGCGCGACAGGGACAACCTACGAGCAGTACTTC.

The chain links TRBV7-2 to TRBJ1-2, with a possible D match to TRBD1 (5 bases). This CDR3 comprises 14 residues. V lost 5 bases and J lost 4, with 14 bases in between. The germline V gene encodes CDR1 SGHTA and CDR2 FQGNSA. CDR3 sequence: CASSIDSQLYGYTF. The CDR3 region has the DNA TGTGCCAGCAGCATCGACAGCCAGCTCTATGGCTACACCTTC. Full variable domain (remainder filled in from reference TRBV7-2 and TRBJ1-2): GAGVSQSPSNKVTEKGKDVELRCDPISGHTALYWYRQSLGQGLEFLIYFQGNSAPDKSGLPSDRFSAERTGGSVSTLTIQRTQQEDSAVYLCASSIDSQLYGYTFGSGTRLTVV.

The J gene is TRBJ2-3, the V gene TRBV10-3; weak D call: TRBD2 (6 bases). The V end lost 4 bases, the J end lost 5 bases, and 13 bases lay between the germline ends. Germline CDR1 and CDR2: ENHRY and SYGVKD. The CDR3 is 14 residues long. The CDR3 region has the DNA TGTGCCATCAGTGCGGGAGCGGACGGAGATACGCAGTATTTT. It yields the protein CAISAGADGDTQYF.

The genes are TRBV28 and TRBJ2-7; 9 bases align to TRBD2. Germline CDR1 MDHEN, CDR2 SYDVKM. The CDR3 contains 16 residues. The V gene end was trimmed by 10 bases and the J gene end by 4 bases; junction bases not matched to a gene: 17. Here the CDR3 reads CATEVASGNGGYEQYF. The CDR3 DNA is TGTGCCACCGAGGTGGCTAGCGGGAATGGAGGATACGAGCAGTACTTC. Full variable domain (missing parts from reference TRBV28 and TRBJ2-7): DVKVTQSSRYLVKRTGEKVFLECVQDMDHENMFWYRQDPGLGLRLIYFSYDVKMKEKGDIPEGYSVSREKKERFSLILESASTNQTSMYLCATEVASGNGGYEQYFGPGTRLTVT.

This clone was seen only a few times. The genes are TRBV25-1 and TRBJ1-6, with no clear D. The CDR3 length is 14 residues. Germline CDR1 and CDR2: MGHDK and SYGVNS. Trimming took 5 bases from V and 3 from J, leaving 8 bases between them. The chain's CDR3 is CASSQDVYNSPLHF. DNA of the CDR3: TGTGCCAGCAGTCAGGACGTCTATAATTCACCCCTCCACTTT.

The rearrangement links TRBV7-2 to TRBJ2-1; the D gene is possibly TRBD2 (6 bases). CDR3 length equals 16 residues. Trimming cost V 1 base and J 3 bases, with 13 bases left between them. In germline, CDR1 is SGHTA, CDR2 FQGNSA. The CDR3 DNA reads TGTGCCAGCAGCTTAGTTGGCGGGAATGTCTACAATGAGCAGTTCTTC. It specifies CASSLVGGNVYNEQFF.

The V call is TRBV6-5, the J call TRBJ2-5; 10 nucleotides line up with TRBD2. CDR1 MNHEY and CDR2 SVGAGI come from the germline V gene. With 2 bases clipped from V and 1 base from J, the junction kept 1 base outside the gene matches. The CDR3 extends over 15 amino acids. The CDR3 loop is CASSYGLAVQETQYF. DNA of the CDR3: TGTGCCAGCAGTTACGGACTAGCGGTCCAAGAGACCCAGTACTTC.

V gene TRBV29-1 combines with J gene TRBJ2-5; the D call may be TRBD1 or TRBD2 (5 bases each). Per the germline V gene, CDR1 is SQVTM and CDR2 is ANQGSEA. This CDR3 has 12 amino acids. V was cut by 7 bases and J by 5 bases, with 14 bases left in between. The CDR3: CSAGAGVETQYF. CDR3 bases: TGCAGCGCCGGGGCCGGCGTGGAGACCCAGTACTTC.

The gene calls are TRBV18 and TRBJ2-3; perhaps D is TRBD1 or TRBD2 (5 bases each). From germline, CDR1 is KGHSH and CDR2 LQKENI. V shed 0 bases and J shed 2 bases, with 21 bases lying between them. This CDR3 has 19 amino acids. CDR3 bases: TGTGCCAGCTCACCACCGGCAATTAGGGGAGAGAGATACACAGATACGCAGTATTTT. Translating gives CASSPPAIRGERYTDTQYF.

This chain uses TRBV2 with TRBJ1-1; D not resolved. The CDR3 sequence is 15 residues long. Germline V gene sequence: CDR1 SNHLY, CDR2 FYNNEI. Trimming cost V 1 base and J 1 base, with 10 bases left between them. The CDR3 loop is CASSEVRMKNTEAFF. The CDR3 coding sequence is TGTGCCAGCAGTGAAGTCAGAATGAAGAACACTGAAGCTTTCTTT.

Details on this clone: The same CDR3 arises from other DNA sequences in this sample as well. The chain is built from TRBV18 and TRBJ1-4; 7 bases are a match to TRBD1. This CDR3 comprises 14 residues. Germline CDR1 KGHSH, CDR2 LQKENI. Trimming cost V 2 bases and J 5 bases; bases outside gene matches: 2. CDR3 nucleotides: TGTGCCAGCTCACCAAGAGGGGGCAATGAAAAACTGTTTTTT. Translating gives CASSPRGGNEKLFF.